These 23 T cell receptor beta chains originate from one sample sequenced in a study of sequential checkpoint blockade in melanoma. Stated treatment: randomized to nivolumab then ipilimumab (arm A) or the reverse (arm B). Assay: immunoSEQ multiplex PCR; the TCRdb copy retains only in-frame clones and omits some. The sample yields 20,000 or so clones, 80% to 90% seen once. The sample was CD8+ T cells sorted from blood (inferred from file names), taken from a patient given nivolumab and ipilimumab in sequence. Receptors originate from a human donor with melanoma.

The CDR3 DNA follows: TGTGCCCATGGGGCGGGAGCGGATCAAGAGACCCAGTACTTC. It translates to CAHGAGADQETQYF. V usage is TRBV6-1 and J usage is TRBJ2-5; 7 bases are shared with TRBD2. V was clipped by 11 bases and J by 2 bases; unmatched bases: 11. The CDR3 spans 14 residues. The germline CDR1 and CDR2 sequences are MNHNS and SASEGT.

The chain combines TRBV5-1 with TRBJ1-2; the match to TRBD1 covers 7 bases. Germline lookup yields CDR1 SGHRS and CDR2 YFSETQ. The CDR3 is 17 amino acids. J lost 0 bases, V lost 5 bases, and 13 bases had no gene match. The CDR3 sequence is CASSPGDRVPANYGYTF. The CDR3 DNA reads TGCGCCAGCAGTCCGGGAGACAGGGTGCCAGCTAACTATGGCTACACCTTC.

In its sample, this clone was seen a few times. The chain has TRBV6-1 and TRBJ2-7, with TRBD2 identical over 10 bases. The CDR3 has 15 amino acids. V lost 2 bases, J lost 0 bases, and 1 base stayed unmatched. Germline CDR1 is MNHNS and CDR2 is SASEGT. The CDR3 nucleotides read TGTGCCAGCAGTGAACGACTAGCGGGCTCCTACGAGCAGTACTTC. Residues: CASSERLAGSYEQYF.

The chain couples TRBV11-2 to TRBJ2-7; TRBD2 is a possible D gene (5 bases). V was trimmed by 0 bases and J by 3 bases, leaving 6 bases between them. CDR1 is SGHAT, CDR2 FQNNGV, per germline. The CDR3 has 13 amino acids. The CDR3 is CASSLERDYEQYF. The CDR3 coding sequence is TGTGCCAGCAGCTTAGAGAGGGACTACGAGCAGTACTTC.

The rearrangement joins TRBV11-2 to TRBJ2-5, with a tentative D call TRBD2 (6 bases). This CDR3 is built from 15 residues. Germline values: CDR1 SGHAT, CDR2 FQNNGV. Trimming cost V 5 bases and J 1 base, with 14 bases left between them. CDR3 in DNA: TGTGCCAGCAGCCATTCGGGGGAGGCCCAAGAGACCCAGTACTTC. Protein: CASSHSGEAQETQYF.

In nucleotides, the CDR3 is TGTGCCAGCAGTCCGCGAGGCCTGAACACTGAAGCTTTCTTT. Amino acids: CASSPRGLNTEAFF. The chain uses TRBV27 and TRBJ1-1; D gene ambiguous. The V gene lost 5 bases and the J gene lost 0 bases, with 10 bases spanning the gap. The CDR3 covers 14 residues. CDR1 is MNHEY, CDR2 SMNVEV, per germline (reference sequence).

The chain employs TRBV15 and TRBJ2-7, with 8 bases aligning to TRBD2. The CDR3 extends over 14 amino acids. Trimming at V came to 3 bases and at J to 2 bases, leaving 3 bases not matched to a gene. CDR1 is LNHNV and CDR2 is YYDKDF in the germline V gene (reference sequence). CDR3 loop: CATSSVAGTYEQYF. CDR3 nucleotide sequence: TGTGCCACCAGCAGCGTAGCGGGGACCTACGAGCAGTACTTC.

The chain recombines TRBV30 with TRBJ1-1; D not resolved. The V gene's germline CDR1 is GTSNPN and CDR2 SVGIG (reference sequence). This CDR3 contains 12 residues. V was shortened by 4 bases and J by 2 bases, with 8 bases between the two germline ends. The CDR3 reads CAWNILNTEAFF. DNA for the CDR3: TGTGCCTGGAACATCCTTAACACTGAAGCTTTCTTT.

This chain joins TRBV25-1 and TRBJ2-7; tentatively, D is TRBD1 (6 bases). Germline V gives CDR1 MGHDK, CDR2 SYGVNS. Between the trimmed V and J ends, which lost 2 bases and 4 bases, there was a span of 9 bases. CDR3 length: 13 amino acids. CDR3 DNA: TGTGCCAGCAGTGAACCGGACAGATACGAGCAGTACTTC. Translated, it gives CASSEPDRYEQYF.

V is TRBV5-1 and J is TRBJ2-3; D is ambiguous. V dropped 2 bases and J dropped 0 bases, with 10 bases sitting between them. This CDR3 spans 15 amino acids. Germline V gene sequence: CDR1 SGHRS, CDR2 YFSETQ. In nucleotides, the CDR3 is TGCGCCAGCAGCTTTGGCGAGACTAGCACAGATACGCAGTATTTT. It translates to CASSFGETSTDTQYF.

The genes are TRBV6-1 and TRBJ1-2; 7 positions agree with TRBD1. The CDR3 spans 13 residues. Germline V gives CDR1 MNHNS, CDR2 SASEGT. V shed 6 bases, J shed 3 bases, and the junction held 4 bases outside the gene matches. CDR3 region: CASRQGRDYGYTF. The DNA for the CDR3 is TGTGCCAGCAGACAGGGGCGCGACTATGGCTACACCTTC.

The CDR3 DNA sequence: TGTGCCTGGAGTGGGGAGGTTTCCTACAATGAGCAGTTCTTC. Its translation: CAWSGEVSYNEQFF. The chain links TRBV30 to TRBJ2-1, with a weak D call TRBD2 (6 bases). The CDR3 is 14 amino acids. Germline lookup yields CDR1 GTSNPN and CDR2 SVGIG (reference sequence). V lost 1 base and J lost 1, with 8 bases in between.

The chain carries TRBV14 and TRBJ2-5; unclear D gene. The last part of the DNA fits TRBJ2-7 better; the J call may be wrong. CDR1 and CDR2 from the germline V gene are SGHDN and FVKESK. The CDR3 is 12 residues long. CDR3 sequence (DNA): TGTGCCAGCAGCCAAGGGGCGTACGAGCAGTACTTC. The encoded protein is CASSQGAYEQYF.

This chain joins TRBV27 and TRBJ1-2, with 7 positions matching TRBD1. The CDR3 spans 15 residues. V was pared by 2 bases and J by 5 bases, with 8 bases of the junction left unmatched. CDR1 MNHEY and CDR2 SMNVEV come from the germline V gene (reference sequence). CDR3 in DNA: TGTGCCAGCAGTTTACGGCAGGGGGGTATTTATGGCTACACCTTC. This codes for CASSLRQGGIYGYTF.

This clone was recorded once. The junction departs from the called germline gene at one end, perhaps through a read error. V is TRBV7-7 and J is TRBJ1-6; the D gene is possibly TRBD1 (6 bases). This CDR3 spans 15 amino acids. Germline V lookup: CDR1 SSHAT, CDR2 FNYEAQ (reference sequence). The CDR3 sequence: CASSCRGSYNSPLHF. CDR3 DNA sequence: TGTGCTAGCAGCTGTAGGGGGTCCTATAATTCACCCCTCCACTTT.

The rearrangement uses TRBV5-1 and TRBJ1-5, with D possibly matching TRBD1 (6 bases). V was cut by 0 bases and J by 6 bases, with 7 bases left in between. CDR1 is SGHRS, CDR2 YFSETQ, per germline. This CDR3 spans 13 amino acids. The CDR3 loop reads CASSLGGLQPQHF. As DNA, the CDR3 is TGCGCCAGCAGCTTGGGGGGGCTTCAGCCCCAGCATTTT.

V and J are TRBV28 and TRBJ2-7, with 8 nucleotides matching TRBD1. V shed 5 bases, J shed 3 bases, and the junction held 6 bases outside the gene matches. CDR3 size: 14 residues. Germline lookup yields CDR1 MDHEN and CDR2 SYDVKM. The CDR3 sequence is CASSIPGQDYEQYF. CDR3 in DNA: TGTGCCAGCAGTATACCGGGACAGGACTACGAGCAGTACTTC.

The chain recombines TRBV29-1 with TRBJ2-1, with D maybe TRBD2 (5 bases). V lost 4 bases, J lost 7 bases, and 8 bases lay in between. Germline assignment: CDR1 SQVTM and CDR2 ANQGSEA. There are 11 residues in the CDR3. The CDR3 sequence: CSVGGSNEQFF. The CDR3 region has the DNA TGCAGCGTTGGAGGGTCAAATGAGCAGTTCTTC.

This CDR3 is CASSPYPGEQQETQYF. CDR3 DNA sequence: TGTGCCAGCAGTCCCTATCCGGGGGAGCAGCAAGAGACCCAGTACTTC. This chain links TRBV28 with TRBJ2-5, with D possibly matching TRBD2 (6 bases). There are 16 residues in the CDR3. Germline V lookup: CDR1 MDHEN, CDR2 SYDVKM. V dropped 5 bases and J dropped 2 bases, with 18 bases sitting between them.

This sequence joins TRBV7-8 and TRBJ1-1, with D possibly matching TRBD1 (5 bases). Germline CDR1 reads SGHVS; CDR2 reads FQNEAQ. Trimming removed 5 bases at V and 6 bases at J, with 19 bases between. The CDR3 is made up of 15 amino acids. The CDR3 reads CASSPPGVPLAEAFF. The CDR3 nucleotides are TGTGCCAGCAGCCCACCGGGGGTCCCTTTGGCTGAAGCTTTCTTT. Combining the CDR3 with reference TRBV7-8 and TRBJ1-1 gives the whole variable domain GAGVSQSPRYKVAKRGQDVALRCDPISGHVSLFWYQQALGQGPEFLTYFQNEAQLDKSGLPSDRFFAERPEGSVSTLKIQRTQQEDSAVYLCASSPPGVPLAEAFFGQGTRLTVV.

CDR3 in DNA: TGCAGCGCTTGGACAGTGGACTTTCTGGTAAACTATGGCTACACCTTC. Amino acid sequence: CSAWTVDFLVNYGYTF. The rearrangement uses TRBV29-1 and TRBJ1-2; possible D gene TRBD1, 6 bases. The germline CDR1 and CDR2 sequences are SQVTM and ANQGSEA. This CDR3 comprises 16 residues. V was trimmed by 7 bases and J by 2 bases, leaving 23 bases between them.

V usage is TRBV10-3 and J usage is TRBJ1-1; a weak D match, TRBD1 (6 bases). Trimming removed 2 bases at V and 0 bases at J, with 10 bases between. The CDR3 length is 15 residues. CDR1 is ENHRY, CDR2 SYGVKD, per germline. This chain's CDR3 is CAISETGTVNTEAFF. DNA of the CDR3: TGTGCCATCAGTGAGACAGGGACGGTGAACACTGAAGCTTTCTTT.

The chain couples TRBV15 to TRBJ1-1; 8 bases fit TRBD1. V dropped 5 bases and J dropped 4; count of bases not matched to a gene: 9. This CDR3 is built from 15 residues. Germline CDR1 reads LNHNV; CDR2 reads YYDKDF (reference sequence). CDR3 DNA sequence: TGTGCCACCAGCTCGGGCTTAACAGGGGGCACTGAAGCTTTCTTT. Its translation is CATSSGLTGGTEAFF. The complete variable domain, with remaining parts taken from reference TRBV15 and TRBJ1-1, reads DAMVIQNPRYQVTQFGKPVTLSCSQTLNHNVMYWYQQKSSQAPKLLFHYYDKDFNNEADTPDNFQSRRPNTSFCFLDIRSPGLGDTAMYLCATSSGLTGGTEAFFGQGTRLTVV.